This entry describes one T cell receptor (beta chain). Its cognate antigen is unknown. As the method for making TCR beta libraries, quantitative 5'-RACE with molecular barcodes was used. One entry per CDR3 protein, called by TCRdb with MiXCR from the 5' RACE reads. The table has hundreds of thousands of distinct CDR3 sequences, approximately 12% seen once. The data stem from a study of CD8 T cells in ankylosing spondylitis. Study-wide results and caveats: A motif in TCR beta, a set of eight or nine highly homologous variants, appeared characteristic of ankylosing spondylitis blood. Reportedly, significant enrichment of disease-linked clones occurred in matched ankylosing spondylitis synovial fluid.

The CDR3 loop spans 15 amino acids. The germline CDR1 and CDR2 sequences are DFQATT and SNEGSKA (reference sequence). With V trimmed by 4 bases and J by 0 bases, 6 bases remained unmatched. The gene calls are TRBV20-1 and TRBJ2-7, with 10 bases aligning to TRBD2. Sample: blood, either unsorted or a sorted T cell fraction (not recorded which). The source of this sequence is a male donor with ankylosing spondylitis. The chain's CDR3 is CSATGASGSSYEQYF. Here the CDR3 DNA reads TGCAGTGCTACGGGGGCTAGCGGGAGCTCCTACGAGCAGTACTTC.